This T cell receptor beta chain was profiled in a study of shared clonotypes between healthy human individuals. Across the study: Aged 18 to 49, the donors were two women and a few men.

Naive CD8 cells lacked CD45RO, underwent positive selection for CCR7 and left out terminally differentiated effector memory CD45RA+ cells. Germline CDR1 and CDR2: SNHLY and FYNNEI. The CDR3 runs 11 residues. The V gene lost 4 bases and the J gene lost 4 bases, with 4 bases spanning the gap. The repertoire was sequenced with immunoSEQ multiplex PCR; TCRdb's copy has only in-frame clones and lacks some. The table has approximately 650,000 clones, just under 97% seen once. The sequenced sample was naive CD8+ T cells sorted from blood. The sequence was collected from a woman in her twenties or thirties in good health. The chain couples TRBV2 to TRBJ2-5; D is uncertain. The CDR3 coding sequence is TGTGCCAGCAGTGTATTAGAGACCCAGTACTTC. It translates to CASSVLETQYF.